Listed below are T cell receptor beta chains from one sample, sequenced in a study of T cell repertoires in cytomegalovirus infection. Their antigens remain unidentified. TCRdb ran MiXCR on the reads and lists one entry per CDR3 protein. The profile shows fewer than 950,000 distinct CDR3 sequences, roughly 33% of them singletons. The specimen comprised cultured CD8+ T cells from PBMCs, sampled from culture after CMV antigen stimulation. The source of these receptors is a human donor in good health (CMV status not recorded). Some clones in this sample may be carry-over from other donors' samples. CDR3s include the opening cysteine and the closing phenylalanine or tryptophan. The order of the fields is V gene, CDR3 protein.

V gene: TRBV7-2; CDR3 protein: CASSLVDSTYYGYTF
V gene: TRBV19; CDR3 protein: CASSSRALDTDTQYF
V gene: TRBV6-2/TRBV6-3; CDR3 protein: CASSYSMAGAGETQYF
V gene: TRBV27; CDR3 protein: CASSYRRVNTEAFF
V gene: TRBV2; CDR3 protein: CASSVERGGGTDTQYF
V gene: TRBV6-6; CDR3 protein: CASSGGGSGYTF
V gene: TRBV6-2/TRBV6-3; CDR3 protein: CASSYPSTSGAIFTGELFF
V gene: TRBV27; CDR3 protein: CASSLIPRINTDTQYF
V gene: TRBV6-5; CDR3 protein: CASSYSIRGAYNEQFF
V gene: TRBV18; CDR3 protein: CASSPPFRGDNNEQFF
V gene: TRBV6-5; CDR3 protein: CASSVAPADYSGNTIYF
V gene: TRBV19; CDR3 protein: CASMTTVGTEAFF
V gene: TRBV5-5; CDR3 protein: CASIVRGVAFF
V gene: TRBV5-4; CDR3 protein: CASSLAHWASPPGANVLTF
V gene: TRBV29-1; CDR3 protein: CSVVVWTSGGANVLTF
V gene: TRBV7-8; CDR3 protein: CASSLAQGWGYTF
V gene: TRBV4-3; CDR3 protein: CASSQATGQTPYGYTF
V gene: TRBV9; CDR3 protein: CASSVGGYLGYTF
V gene: TRBV6-5; CDR3 protein: CASRPTGGNNEQFF
V gene: TRBV4-1; CDR3 protein: CASSQETLDSYNSYEQYF
V gene: TRBV6-5; CDR3 protein: CASSPTGPPLEQYF
V gene: TRBV7-8; CDR3 protein: CASRQPAALAGGPDTGELFF
V gene: TRBV5-1; CDR3 protein: CASSLAKDGQGANYGYTF
V gene: TRBV27; CDR3 protein: CASSSAVGETQYF
V gene: TRBV7-6; CDR3 protein: CATTEALAGDLGTGELFF
V gene: TRBV27; CDR3 protein: CASSLQGVEETQYF
V gene: TRBV7-6; CDR3 protein: CASSSTVYGYTF
V gene: TRBV7-8; CDR3 protein: CASSPTVPYYSNQPQHF
V gene: TRBV7-8; CDR3 protein: CASSWGAGGSPDTQYF
V gene: TRBV27; CDR3 protein: CASSKGQGQFF
V gene: TRBV29-1; CDR3 protein: CSVRSSYNEQFF
V gene: TRBV6-6; CDR3 protein: CATSIAGPNQPQHF
V gene: TRBV4-1; CDR3 protein: CASSQVGQGMVEQYF
V gene: TRBV7-2; CDR3 protein: CASSLERVAQYF
V gene: TRBV6-6; CDR3 protein: CASSYSLDRNQPQHF
V gene: TRBV7-2; CDR3 protein: CASSSSSGTSGGAYNEQFF
V gene: TRBV7-8; CDR3 protein: CASSHRTSTGELFF
V gene: TRBV6-5; CDR3 protein: CASSLIGRGRVSANYGYTF
V gene: TRBV12-5; CDR3 protein: CASGFGVSYNEQFF
V gene: TRBV28; CDR3 protein: CASSWGGQPQHF
V gene: TRBV6-6; CDR3 protein: CASRQGQHEQYF
V gene: TRBV7-8; CDR3 protein: CASSTPDRARDYNEQFF
V gene: TRBV12-5; CDR3 protein: CASGLNRVEAFF
V gene: TRBV27; CDR3 protein: CASRGGGLYLTEAFF
V gene: TRBV5-1; CDR3 protein: CASRAPGGNEKLFF
V gene: TRBV20-1; CDR3 protein: CSVSGGVAFF
V gene: TRBV6-1; CDR3 protein: CASSERSTLSTDTQYF
V gene: TRBV6-2/TRBV6-3; CDR3 protein: CASSHGKLFF
V gene: TRBV7-6; CDR3 protein: CASSLGGGDGEKLFF
V gene: TRBV6-6; CDR3 protein: CASSYRELGNGYTF
V gene: TRBV6-5; CDR3 protein: CASSYSGKETQYF
V gene: TRBV19; CDR3 protein: CASPPQGRSVQPQHF